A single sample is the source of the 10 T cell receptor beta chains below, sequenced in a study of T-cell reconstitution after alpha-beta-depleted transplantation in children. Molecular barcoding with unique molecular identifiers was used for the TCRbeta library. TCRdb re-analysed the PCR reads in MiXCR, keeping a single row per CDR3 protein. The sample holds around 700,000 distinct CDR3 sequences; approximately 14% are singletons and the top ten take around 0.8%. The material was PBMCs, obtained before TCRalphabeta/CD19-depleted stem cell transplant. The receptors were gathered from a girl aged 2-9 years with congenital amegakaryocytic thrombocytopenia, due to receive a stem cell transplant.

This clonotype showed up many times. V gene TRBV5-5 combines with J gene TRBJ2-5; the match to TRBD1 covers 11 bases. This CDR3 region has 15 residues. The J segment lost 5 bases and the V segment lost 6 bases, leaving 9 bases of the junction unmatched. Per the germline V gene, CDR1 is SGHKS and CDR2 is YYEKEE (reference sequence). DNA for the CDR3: TGTGCCAGCACCGAGAGGACAGGGGGCTATGAGACCCAGTACTTC. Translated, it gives CASTERTGGYETQYF.

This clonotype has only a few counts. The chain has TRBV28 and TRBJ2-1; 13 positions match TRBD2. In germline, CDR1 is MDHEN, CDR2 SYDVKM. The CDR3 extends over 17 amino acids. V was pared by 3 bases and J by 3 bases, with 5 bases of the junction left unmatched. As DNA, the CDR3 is TGTGCCAGCAGTTTGGGACTAGCGGGGCTACTCTACAATGAGCAGTTCTTC. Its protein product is CASSLGLAGLLYNEQFF.

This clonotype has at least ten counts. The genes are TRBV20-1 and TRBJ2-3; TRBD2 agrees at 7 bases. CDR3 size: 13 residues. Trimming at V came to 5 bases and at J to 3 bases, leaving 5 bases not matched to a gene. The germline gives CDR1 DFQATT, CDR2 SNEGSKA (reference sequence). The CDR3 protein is CSAQTSLTDTQYF. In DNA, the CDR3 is TGCAGTGCTCAGACTAGCTTGACAGATACGCAGTATTTT.

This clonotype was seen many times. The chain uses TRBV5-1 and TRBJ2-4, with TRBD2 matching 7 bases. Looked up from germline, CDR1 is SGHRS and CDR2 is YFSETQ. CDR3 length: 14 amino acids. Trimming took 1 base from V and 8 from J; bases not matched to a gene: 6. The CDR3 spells CASSLTGGSDIQYF. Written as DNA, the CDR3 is TGCGCCAGCAGCTTGACGGGAGGTTCGGACATTCAGTACTTC.

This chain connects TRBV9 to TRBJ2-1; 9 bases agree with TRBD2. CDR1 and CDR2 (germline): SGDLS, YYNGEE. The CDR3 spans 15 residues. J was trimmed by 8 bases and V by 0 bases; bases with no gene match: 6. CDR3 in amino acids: CASSVEAREGYEQFF. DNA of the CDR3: TGTGCCAGCAGCGTAGAGGCGCGGGAGGGTTATGAGCAGTTCTTC.

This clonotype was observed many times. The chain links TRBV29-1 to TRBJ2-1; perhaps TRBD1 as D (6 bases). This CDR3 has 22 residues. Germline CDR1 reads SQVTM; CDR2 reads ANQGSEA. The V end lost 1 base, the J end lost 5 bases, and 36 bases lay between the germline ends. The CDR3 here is CSVEGVRGRDRSKILVHNEQFF. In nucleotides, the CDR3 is TGCAGCGTTGAAGGTGTCAGGGGAAGGGACCGCTCTAAGATATTGGTACACAATGAGCAGTTCTTC.

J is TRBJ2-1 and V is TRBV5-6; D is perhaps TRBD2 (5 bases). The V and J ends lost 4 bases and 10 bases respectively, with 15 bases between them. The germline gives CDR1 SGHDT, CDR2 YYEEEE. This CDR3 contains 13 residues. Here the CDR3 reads CASSRSSRTEQFF. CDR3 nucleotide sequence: TGTGCCAGCAGCCGCTCTAGCCGAACAGAGCAGTTCTTC.

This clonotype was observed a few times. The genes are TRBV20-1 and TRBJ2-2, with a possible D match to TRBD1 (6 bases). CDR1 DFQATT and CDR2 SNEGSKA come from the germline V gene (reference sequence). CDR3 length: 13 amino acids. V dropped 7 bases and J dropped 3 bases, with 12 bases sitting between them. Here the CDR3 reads CSGLKGDTGELFF. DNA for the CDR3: TGCAGTGGACTAAAGGGGGACACCGGGGAGCTGTTTTTT.

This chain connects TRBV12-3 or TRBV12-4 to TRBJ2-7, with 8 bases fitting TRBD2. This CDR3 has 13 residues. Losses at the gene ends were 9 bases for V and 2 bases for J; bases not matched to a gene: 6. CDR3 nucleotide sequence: TGTGCCAGTACTGCGGGGGGAACCTACGAGCAGTACTTC. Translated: CASTAGGTYEQYF.

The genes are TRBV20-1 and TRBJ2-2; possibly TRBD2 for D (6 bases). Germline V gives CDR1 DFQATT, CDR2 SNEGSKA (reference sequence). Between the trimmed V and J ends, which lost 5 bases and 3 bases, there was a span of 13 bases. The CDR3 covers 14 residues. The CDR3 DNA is TGCAGTGCTGCCCGGGACTCTGACACCGGGGAGCTGTTTTTT. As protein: CSAARDSDTGELFF.